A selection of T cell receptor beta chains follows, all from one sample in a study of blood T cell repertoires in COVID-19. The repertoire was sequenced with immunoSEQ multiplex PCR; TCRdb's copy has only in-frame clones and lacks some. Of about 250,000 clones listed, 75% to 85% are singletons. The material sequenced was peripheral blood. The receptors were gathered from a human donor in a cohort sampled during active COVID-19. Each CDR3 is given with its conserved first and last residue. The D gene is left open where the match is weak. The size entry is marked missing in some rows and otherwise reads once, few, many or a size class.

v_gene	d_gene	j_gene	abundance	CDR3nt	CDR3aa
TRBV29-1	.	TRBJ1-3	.	TGCAGCGTCACAGAGAGAAACACCATATATTTT	CSVTERNTIYF
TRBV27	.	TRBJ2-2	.	TGTGCCAGCAGTTTAAACAGGGTTAACACCGGGGAGCTGTTTTTT	CASSLNRVNTGELFF
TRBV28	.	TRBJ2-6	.	TGTGCCAGCACCATTAGCTCTGGGGCCAACGTCCTGACTTTC	CASTISSGANVLTF
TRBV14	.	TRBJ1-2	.	TGTGCCAGCAGCCAAGATTTCGGACAGCTTTATGGCTACACCTTC	CASSQDFGQLYGYTF
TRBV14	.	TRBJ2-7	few	TGTGCCAGCAGCCAAATAGGGAGAGGGGGCTACGAGCAGTACTTC	CASSQIGRGGYEQYF
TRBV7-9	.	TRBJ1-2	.	TGTGCCAGCAGCTTAGCCGTCGGGGGGGCGGGCTATGGCTACACCTTC	CASSLAVGGAGYGYTF
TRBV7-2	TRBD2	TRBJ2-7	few	TGTGCCAGCAGCTTCTCAGGACTAGCTAACTTTTTTCGTGGCGAGCAGTACTTC	CASSFSGLANFFRGEQYF
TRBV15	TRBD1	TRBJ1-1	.	TGTGCCACCAGGGATCCTGACAGGGGCCCTTTTGGGGCCACTGAAGCTTTCTTT	CATRDPDRGPFGATEAFF
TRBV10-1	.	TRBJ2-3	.	TGCGCCAGCAGTGAGTCGGGGGGGACAGGGCAGTATTTT	CASSESGGTGQYF
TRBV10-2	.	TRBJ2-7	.	TGCGCCAGCAGCCCGGGACTGCTCTCCTACGAGCAGTACTTC	CASSPGLLSYEQYF
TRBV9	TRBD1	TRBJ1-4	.	TGTGCCAGCAGCTCGAGGGGGCCAGAGGGCGAAAAACTGTTTTTT	CASSSRGPEGEKLFF
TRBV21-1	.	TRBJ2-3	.	TGTGCCAGCAGCAAGACCTACCTAGCGGGGCGGTTGAGCACAGATACGCAGTATTTT	CASSKTYLAGRLSTDTQYF
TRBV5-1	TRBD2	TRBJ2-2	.	TGCGCCAGCAGCTCCGGGACTAGCGTCTCGAACACCGGGGAGCTGTTTTTT	CASSSGTSVSNTGELFF
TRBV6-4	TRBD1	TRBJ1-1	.	TGTGCCAGCAGTACCGACAGGGACACTGAAGCTTTCTTT	CASSTDRDTEAFF
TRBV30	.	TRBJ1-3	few	TGTGCCTGGAGTGTACGGGTCAGAGGAAACACCATATATTTT	CAWSVRVRGNTIYF
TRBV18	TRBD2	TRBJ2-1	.	TGTGCCAGCTCACCCTACCGAGCGGGGGGGCCGGACGAGCAGTTCTTC	CASSPYRAGGPDEQFF
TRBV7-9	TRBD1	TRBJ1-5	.	TGTGCCAGCAGCTCTGGACAGGGGGGAGAGCCCCAGCATTTT	CASSSGQGGEPQHF
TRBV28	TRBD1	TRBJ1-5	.	TGTGCCAGCAGCCCAGGGGGCGTACAGCCCCAGCATTTT	CASSPGGVQPQHF
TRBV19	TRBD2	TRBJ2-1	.	TGTGCCAGTAGTGCAGGAGGGGGGGCTAGCGGGAGGAATGAGCAGTTCTTC	CASSAGGGASGRNEQFF
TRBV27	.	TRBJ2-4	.	TGTGCCAGCAGTTTGAAGGGGAATGGAGCCAAAAACATTCAGTACTTC	CASSLKGNGAKNIQYF
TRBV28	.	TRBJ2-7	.	TGTGCCAGCTCCCTCCTTGACGAGCAGTACTTC	CASSLLDEQYF
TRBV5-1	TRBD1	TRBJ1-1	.	TGCGCCAGCAGCTGGGCCGGGACAGGTGTTATGCTAAATCGGATGAACACTGAAGCTTTCTTT	CASSWAGTGVMLNRMNTEAFF
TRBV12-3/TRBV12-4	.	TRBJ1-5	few	TGTGCCAGCAGTTTACAAAGCAATCAGCCCCAGCATTTT	CASSLQSNQPQHF
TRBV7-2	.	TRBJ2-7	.	TGTGCCAGCAGCTTAGTTTTTTCGGTACTTTCGAGCTCCTACGAGCAGTACTTC	CASSLVFSVLSSSYEQYF
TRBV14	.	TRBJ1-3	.	TGTGCCAGCAGCCAAGTGTCAGGAAACACCATATATTTT	CASSQVSGNTIYF
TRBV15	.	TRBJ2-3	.	TGTGCCACCAGCATTCGGGGGGCTCGCACAGATACGCAGTATTTT	CATSIRGARTDTQYF
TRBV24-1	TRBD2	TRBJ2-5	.	TGTGCCACCAGCGCGGGGGGGACAACGAAGGAGACCCAGTACTTC	CATSAGGTTKETQYF
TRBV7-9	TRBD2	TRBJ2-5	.	TGTGCCAGCAGCTCCCGGACTAGCGGGTTACAAGAGACCCAGTACTTC	CASSSRTSGLQETQYF
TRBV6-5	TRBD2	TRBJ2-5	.	TGTGCCAGCAGCCGGGGGGTGGAGACCCAGTACTTC	CASSRGVETQYF
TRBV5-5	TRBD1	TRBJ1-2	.	TGTGCCAGCAGCAGGACAGGGGTCTATGGCTACACCTTC	CASSRTGVYGYTF
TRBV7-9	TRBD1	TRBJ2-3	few	TGTGCCGCCCTGAGGACAGGGAGCACAGATACGCAGTATTTT	CAALRTGSTDTQYF
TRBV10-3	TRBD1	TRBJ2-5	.	TGTGCCATCAGTGAGGGTACAGGGGGCGGAAAGACCCAGTACTTC	CAISEGTGGGKTQYF
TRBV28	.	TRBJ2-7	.	TGTGCCAGCAGTTTAAAACTACTTCCCTACGAGCAGTACTTC	CASSLKLLPYEQYF
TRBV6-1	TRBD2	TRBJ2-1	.	TGTGCCAGCAGTGAAAGGGGTGCGGGAGCTAATGAGCAGTTCTTC	CASSERGAGANEQFF
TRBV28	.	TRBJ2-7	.	TGTGCCAGCAGTTCCGGTATCGGGTCGCAGTACTTC	CASSSGIGSQYF
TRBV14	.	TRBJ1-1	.	TGTGCCAGCAGTTACAGGGAGACGGGTGAAGCTTTCTTT	CASSYRETGEAFF
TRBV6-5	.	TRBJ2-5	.	TGTGCCAGCAGTTACTCGTCGGGTGGGGGCGAGGAGACCCAGTACTTC	CASSYSSGGGEETQYF
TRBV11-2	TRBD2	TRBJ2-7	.	TGTGCCAGCAGAAACATAGCGGGAGATTACGAGCAGTACTTC	CASRNIAGDYEQYF
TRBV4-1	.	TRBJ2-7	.	TGCGCCAGCAGCCAATTTTTCGGGGTTATTAGCTCCTACGAGCAGTACTTC	CASSQFFGVISSYEQYF
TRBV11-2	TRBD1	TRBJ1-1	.	TGTGCCAGCAGCTTAGTCCGGACAGGGCGGACTGAAGCTTTCTTT	CASSLVRTGRTEAFF
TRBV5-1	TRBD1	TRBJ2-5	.	TGCGCCAGCAGCTTCAAAACTCGACAGGGATGGCAAGGACAAGAGACCCAGTACTTC	CASSFKTRQGWQGQETQYF
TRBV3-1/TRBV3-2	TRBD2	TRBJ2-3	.	TGTGCCAGCAGCTCGGGGACTAGCGTGAGCACAGATACGCAGTATTTT	CASSSGTSVSTDTQYF
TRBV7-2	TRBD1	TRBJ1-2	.	TGTGCCAGCAGCCAGACAGGGGATCGATATGGTTACACCTTC	CASSQTGDRYGYTF
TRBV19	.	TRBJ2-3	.	TGTGCCAGTAGTTGGGTTCGCGGGGCAGGAGATACGCAGTATTTT	CASSWVRGAGDTQYF
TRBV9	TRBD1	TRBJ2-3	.	TGTGCCAGCAGCCCCGGACAGGGAACAGATACGCAGTATTTT	CASSPGQGTDTQYF
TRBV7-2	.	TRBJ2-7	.	TGTGCCAGCAGCTTAGTAGGGTACGGGAGCAACGAGCAGTACTTC	CASSLVGYGSNEQYF
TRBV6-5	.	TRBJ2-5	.	TGTGCCAGCACCGAATTACAGGGTTTTGGGGAGACCCAGTACTTC	CASTELQGFGETQYF
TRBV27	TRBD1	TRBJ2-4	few	TGTGCCAGCAGCACAAGGGGGCGCGAAAACATTCAGTACTTC	CASSTRGRENIQYF